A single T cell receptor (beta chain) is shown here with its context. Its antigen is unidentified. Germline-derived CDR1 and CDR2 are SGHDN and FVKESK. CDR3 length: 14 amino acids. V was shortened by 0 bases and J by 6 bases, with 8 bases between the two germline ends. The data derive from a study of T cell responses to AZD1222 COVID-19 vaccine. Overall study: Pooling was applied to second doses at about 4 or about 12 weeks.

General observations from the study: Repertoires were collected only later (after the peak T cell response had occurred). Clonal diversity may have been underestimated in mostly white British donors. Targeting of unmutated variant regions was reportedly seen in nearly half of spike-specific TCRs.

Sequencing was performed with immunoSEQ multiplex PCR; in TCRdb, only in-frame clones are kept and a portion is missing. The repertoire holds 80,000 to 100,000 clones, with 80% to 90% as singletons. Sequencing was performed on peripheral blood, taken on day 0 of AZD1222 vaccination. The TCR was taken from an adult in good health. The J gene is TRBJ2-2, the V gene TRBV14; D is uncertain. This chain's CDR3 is CASSQEWRSGELFF. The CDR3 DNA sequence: TGTGCCAGCAGCCAAGAATGGAGATCCGGGGAGCTGTTTTTT.